The 21 T cell receptor beta chains listed next were all sequenced from one sample in a study of cytomegalovirus exposure and HLA in healthy donors. A multiplex PCR was run with 60 Vbeta primers and 13 Jbeta primers. The assay was immunoSEQ multiplex PCR, and TCRdb's table has in-frame clones only and misses some. The profile shows over 130,000 clones, approximately 80% of them singletons. The sequenced sample was PBMCs. The receptors here all came from a man aged 45 to 65 in good health and CMV-seronegative.

This clone was counted between two and nine times. The V and J genes are TRBV2 and TRBJ2-1, with 8 bases that match TRBD1. Germline CDR1 is SNHLY and CDR2 is FYNNEI. V lost 4 bases, J lost 9 bases, and 5 bases stayed unmatched. There are 13 residues in the CDR3. Written as DNA, the CDR3 is TGTGCCAGCAGTGTTGGACAGGGCAGTGAGCAGTTCTTC. Translating gives CASSVGQGSEQFF. Supplemented by reference TRBV2 and TRBJ2-1, the full variable domain reads EPEVTQTPSHQVTQMGQEVILRCVPISNHLYFYWYRQILGQKVEFLVSFYNNEISEKSEIFDDQFSVERPDGSNFTLKIRSTKLEDSAMYFCASSVGQGSEQFFGPGTRLTVL.

The genes are TRBV19 and TRBJ1-6; 10 bases match TRBD1. CDR1 is LNHDA and CDR2 is SQIVND in the germline V gene (reference sequence). The CDR3 has 16 residues. The junction had 7 bases not matched to a gene; V was cut back by 5 bases and J by 6 bases. The CDR3 sequence is CASSFRDRGGNSPLHF. The CDR3 DNA sequence: TGTGCCAGTAGTTTTCGGGACAGGGGTGGTAATTCACCCCTCCACTTT.

The rearrangement uses TRBV28 and TRBJ1-4; D is unresolved. The germline gives CDR1 MDHEN, CDR2 SYDVKM. The V and J ends lost 2 bases and 4 bases respectively, with 14 bases between them. The length of the CDR3 is 16 residues. CDR3 protein: CASSLRVGVGNEKLFF. The CDR3 bases are TGTGCCAGCAGTTTAAGGGTCGGGGTTGGTAATGAAAAACTGTTTTTT.

V usage is TRBV2 and J usage is TRBJ1-5, with 7 bases identical to TRBD1. V lost 6 bases, J lost 2 bases, and 7 bases stayed unmatched. CDR1 and CDR2 from the germline V gene are SNHLY and FYNNEI. The CDR3 contains 15 residues. In nucleotides, the CDR3 is TGTGCCAGCAGGGTAGGGACAGTTCGCAATCAGCCCCAGCATTTT. Encoded protein: CASRVGTVRNQPQHF.

This clone has only a few counts. The J gene is TRBJ2-1, the V gene TRBV15; D gene uncertain. The V and J ends lost 1 base and 4 bases respectively, with 2 bases between them. This CDR3 is built from 12 residues. The V gene's germline CDR1 is LNHNV and CDR2 YYDKDF (reference sequence). The CDR3 coding sequence is TGTGCCACCAGCAGAGTATACAATGAGCAGTTCTTC. Protein product: CATSRVYNEQFF. Combining the CDR3 with reference TRBV15 and TRBJ2-1 gives the whole variable domain DAMVIQNPRYQVTQFGKPVTLSCSQTLNHNVMYWYQQKSSQAPKLLFHYYDKDFNNEADTPDNFQSRRPNTSFCFLDIRSPGLGDTAMYLCATSRVYNEQFFGPGTRLTVL.

On this clone itself: The junction shows a germline mismatch at one end, possibly a read error. This CDR3 is also generated by other DNA sequences in the sample. The gene calls are TRBV19 and TRBJ1-3; no firm D call. Germline V gives CDR1 LNHDA, CDR2 SQIVND (reference sequence). The length of the CDR3 is 14 residues. CDR3 sequence reads: CASSYGIGGNTIYF. The CDR3 nucleotides read TGCGCCAGTAGTTACGGGATTGGAGGAAACACCATATATTTT.

V and J are TRBV11-3 and TRBJ1-4; no reliable D call. Germline loops: CDR1 SGHNT, CDR2 YENEEA. The length of the CDR3 is 13 residues. Trimming left V 6 bases short and J 3 bases short, with 8 bases between. The CDR3 bases are TGTGCCAGCAGGGGGAGGTCTAATGAAAAACTGTTTTTT. This sequence encodes CASRGRSNEKLFF.

This clone was detected a few times. The chain uses TRBV12-5 and TRBJ1-5, with D uncertain. The germline V and J ends were trimmed by 3 bases and 7 bases, with 7 bases remaining between them. This CDR3 has 12 residues. Germline V gives CDR1 LGHNT, CDR2 FRNRAP. The CDR3 DNA is TGTGCTAGTGGTTTTCCGGGGCAGCCCCAGCATTTT. It translates to CASGFPGQPQHF.

Here the CDR3 reads CASSFPTRGSTEAFF. CDR3 coding DNA: TGTGCCAGCAGTTTCCCCACAAGAGGGAGCACTGAAGCTTTCTTT. This chain links TRBV28 with TRBJ1-1; D call uncertain. Germline CDR1 and CDR2: MDHEN and SYDVKM. CDR3 length: 15 residues. Deletions cut 3 bases from V and 4 bases from J, with 15 bases between.

The rearrangement joins TRBV10-3 to TRBJ2-7, with a possible D match to TRBD1 (6 bases). This CDR3 has 12 residues. CDR1 is ENHRY, CDR2 SYGVKD, per germline. Deletions cut 5 bases from V and 5 bases from J, with 10 bases between. CDR3 sequence: CAISPDRHEQYF. The CDR3 DNA follows: TGTGCCATCAGTCCCGACAGGCACGAGCAGTACTTC.

In nucleotides, the CDR3 is TGTGCCAGCAGCTTAATCGCGGACACTGAAGCTTTCTTT. It yields the protein CASSLIADTEAFF. The genes are TRBV11-3 and TRBJ1-1; unclear D gene. Germline assignment: CDR1 SGHNT and CDR2 YENEEA. Trimming removed 2 bases from V and 3 bases from J, with 7 bases in between. This CDR3 has 13 amino acids.

The sample holds a few counts of this clone. CDR3 coding DNA: TGTGCCAGCAGTTACTCCCACGGTAATGAAAAACTGTTTTTT. As protein: CASSYSHGNEKLFF. The V call is TRBV6-5, the J call TRBJ1-4; no reliable D call. The CDR3 is 14 amino acids. The V end was cut by 0 bases, the J end by 4 bases, with 6 bases between. Looked up from germline, CDR1 is MNHEY and CDR2 is SVGAGI.

This clone appeared once. The rearrangement links TRBV30 to TRBJ1-1, with D maybe TRBD1 (6 bases). Germline V lookup: CDR1 GTSNPN, CDR2 SVGIG (reference sequence). The V and J ends lost 4 bases and 0 bases respectively, with 9 bases between them. CDR3 length equals 13 residues. The CDR3 protein is CAWTGQMNTEAFF. CDR3 bases: TGTGCCTGGACTGGACAGATGAACACTGAAGCTTTCTTT.

The rearrangement links TRBV6-1 to TRBJ2-5; perhaps TRBD2 as D (6 bases). The length of the CDR3 is 15 residues. The ends were cut back, 7 bases at V and 0 bases at J, with 15 bases in the middle. Germline CDR1 and CDR2: MNHNS and SASEGT. The CDR3 nucleotides are TGTGCCAGCACCCCTGGGGGGATATACCAAGAGACCCAGTACTTC. It encodes CASTPGGIYQETQYF.

This chain uses TRBV5-4 with TRBJ1-2; D remains ambiguous. V lost 3 bases, J lost 4 bases, and 13 bases lay in between. Germline V CDR1 and CDR2: SGHNT, YYREEE (reference sequence). CDR3 length: 14 amino acids. The CDR3 reads CASSSPSSSYGYTF. The CDR3 DNA sequence: TGTGCCAGCAGCTCTCCCTCCTCGAGCTATGGCTACACCTTC. The full variable domain, with the rest looked up from reference TRBV5-4 and TRBJ1-2, is ETGVTQSPTHLIKTRGQQVTLRCSSQSGHNTVSWYQQALGQGPQFIFQYYREEENGRGNFPPRFSGLQFPNYSSELNVNALELDDSALYLCASSSPSSSYGYTFGSGTRLTVV.

The chain combines TRBV28 with TRBJ1-5, with D perhaps TRBD1 (5 bases). The CDR3 length is 15 residues. Germline-derived CDR1 and CDR2 are MDHEN and SYDVKM. V dropped 3 bases and J dropped 3 bases, with 12 bases sitting between them. The CDR3 here is CASSLWQGINQPQHF. The CDR3 nucleotides are TGTGCCAGCAGTTTGTGGCAGGGTATCAATCAGCCCCAGCATTTT.

The rearrangement joins TRBV28 to TRBJ1-2; D uncertain. CDR1 MDHEN and CDR2 SYDVKM come from the germline V gene. Between the trimmed V and J ends, which lost 7 bases and 4 bases, there was a span of 13 bases. The CDR3 loop spans 13 amino acids. CDR3 coding DNA: TGTGCCAGCACCCCGACTGGCTTCTATGGCTACACCTTC. This encodes CASTPTGFYGYTF.

The rearrangement links TRBV4-2 to TRBJ2-1; D is perhaps TRBD2 (6 bases). The germline CDR1 and CDR2 sequences are LGHNA and YNFKEQ. V lost 1 base and J 9 bases, leaving 13 bases between the germline ends. This CDR3 is 14 amino acids long. CDR3 amino acids: CASSQGRRVSEQFF. DNA of the CDR3: TGTGCCAGCAGCCAAGGGCGGAGGGTCAGTGAGCAGTTCTTC.

The chain recombines TRBV4-2 with TRBJ2-7; 8 nucleotides line up with TRBD1. V was clipped by 4 bases and J by 3 bases; unmatched bases: 2. The germline V gene has CDR1 LGHNA and CDR2 YNFKEQ. The CDR3 contains 13 residues. In nucleotides, the CDR3 is TGTGCCAGCAGCCCGACAGGGGACTACGAGCAGTACTTC. Translating gives CASSPTGDYEQYF.

The chain uses TRBV5-1 and TRBJ1-4; D is ambiguous. The CDR3 contains 13 residues. The germline CDR1 and CDR2 sequences are SGHRS and YFSETQ. Deletions cut 0 bases from V and 9 bases from J, with 9 bases between. The CDR3 DNA reads TGCGCCAGCAGCTTGGGTCCCCTACAAAAACTGTTTTTT. Translation gives CASSLGPLQKLFF. The entire variable domain, with the rest obtained from reference TRBV5-1 and TRBJ1-4, is as follows: KAGVTQTPRYLIKTRGQQVTLSCSPISGHRSVSWYQQTPGQGLQFLFEYFSETQRNKGNFPGRFSGRQFSNSRSEMNVSTLELGDSALYLCASSLGPLQKLFFGSGTQLSVL.

V is TRBV19 and J is TRBJ1-5, with 9 bases identical to TRBD1. Per the germline V gene, CDR1 is LNHDA and CDR2 is SQIVND (reference sequence). V lost 9 bases and J lost 5; bases outside the gene matches: 11. This CDR3 has 15 amino acids. CDR3 bases: TGTGCCAGCAAAGGGGACAGGGCAGACCATCAGCCCCAGCATTTT. Residues: CASKGDRADHQPQHF.